Included here is one TCR beta chain sequence, with context. The antigen is unknown. CDR1 DFQATT and CDR2 SNEGSKA come from the germline V gene (reference sequence). The CDR3 has 15 residues. Trimming at V came to 6 bases and at J to 9 bases, leaving 10 bases not matched to a gene. These data originate in a study of breast tumors, draining lymph nodes, adjacent tissues. Study-wide points: Tumors had less TCR diversity than lymph nodes, more than nontumor tissue. That most tumor T cells come from lymph nodes remained unproven.

Each CDR3 protein gets one entry after TCRdb re-called the multiplex PCR reads with MiXCR. The sample contains about 63,000 distinct CDR3 sequences, approximately 62% of which appear only once. The sequence was collected from a female donor with breast cancer. Some clones in this sample may be carry-over from other donors' samples. The sequenced material came from breast tumor tissue. The chain couples TRBV20-1 to TRBJ2-1; TRBD2 agrees at 14 bases. The CDR3 loop is CSAGTGTSGSGEQFF. The CDR3, as DNA: TGCAGTGCCGGGACCGGGACTAGCGGGAGTGGTGAGCAGTTCTTC.